The source of this T cell receptor beta chain is a study of spatial heterogeneity in lung cancer. Sample time point: sample taken at primary tumor resection. The donors comprised 70 to 85 untreated early-stage non-small cell lung cancer patients. No cell sorting; template was whole RNA from tumor, lung tissue or PBMC. Single TCR cDNA molecules each had their own unique molecular identifier. TCRdb re-analysed the 5' RACE reads in MiXCR, keeping a single row per CDR3 protein. The table shows over 15,000 distinct CDR3 sequences, with 7% to 8% occurring only once. CDR3 length: 11 residues. V was trimmed by 4 bases and J by 1 base, leaving 2 bases between them. Germline values: CDR1 DFQATT, CDR2 SNEGSKA (reference sequence). Overall study findings and caveats: How many expanded intratumoral alpha and beta TCRs were present tracked the tumor mutation count, which was a count of nonsynonymous mutations. As ubiquitous and regional nonsynonymous mutations varied, counts of ubiquitous and regional expanded TCRs tracked them, respectively.

In this sample, this clonotype turned up a few times. Its target is unknown. This sequence originates from a female donor with early-stage non-small cell lung cancer. J is TRBJ1-5 and V is TRBV20-1, with D uncertain. Sequenced here: lung tumor tissue, sampled at surgery. CDR3 protein: CSATSNQPQHF. CDR3 bases: TGCAGTGCTACGAGCAATCAGCCCCAGCATTTT.